Listed below are T cell receptor beta chains from one sample, sequenced in a study of vaccination effects on CD4 cells after COVID-19. The antigens these receptors bind are not known. Only in-frame clones appear in the TCRdb table, and some are missing; sequencing was by immunoSEQ multiplex PCR. The sample lists under 65,000 clones; around 86% were seen once. Sequences were derived from CD4+ T cells from PBMCs cultured with HCoV-229E spike peptides, sampled before COVID-19 vaccination. These TCRs come from a human donor who received a COVID-19 vaccine. The CDR3 runs from the conserved cysteine through the conserved F or W. A D gene is named only where the DNA matches it firmly. The size of a clone is reported for some rows only, either as once, few or many, or as a class for expanded clones.

d_call j_call v_call clone_size cdr3_nt cdr3_aa
. TRBJ1-3 TRBV14 once TGTGCCAGCAGCCAAGTCTCTGGAAACACCATATATTTT CASSQVSGNTIYF
. TRBJ1-2 TRBV3-1/TRBV3-2 . TGTGCCAGCAGCCAAGGGACAGTCACTCTAAACTATGGCTACACCTTC CASSQGTVTLNYGYTF
. TRBJ2-3 TRBV10-1 . TGCGCCAGCAGTGAGCCGCCGACAGGGAGGGCAGATACGCAGTATTTT CASSEPPTGRADTQYF
. TRBJ1-6 TRBV15 . TGTGCCACCAGCAGAGGCCTGGGCCAGGCGAATTCACCCCTCCACTTT CATSRGLGQANSPLHF
TRBD1 TRBJ1-5 TRBV27 . TGTGCCAGCAGTCCCGACAGGGTTCAGCCCCAGCATTTT CASSPDRVQPQHF
. TRBJ1-1 TRBV28 few TGTGCCAGCAGTTTGTCAGGAAGGGGCGGAAACACTGAAGCTTTCTTT CASSLSGRGGNTEAFF
. TRBJ2-4 TRBV30 . TGTGCCTGGAGTAGGGGTTGGGTCGAGAACATTCAGTACTTC CAWSRGWVENIQYF
. TRBJ1-4 TRBV4-1 . TGCGCCAGCAGCCACCCTCGGGGGGCAACTAATGAAAAACTGTTTTTT CASSHPRGATNEKLFF
. TRBJ2-6 TRBV5-4 . TGTGCCAGCAGCTTGTCCGGGGGAGACGGTGGGGCCAACGTCCTGACTTTC CASSLSGGDGGANVLTF
. TRBJ2-4 TRBV27 . TGTGCCAGCAGTTTCCAGGGAAGGGAGAGAAACATTCAGTACTTC CASSFQGRERNIQYF
TRBD2 TRBJ2-5 TRBV4-1 . TGCGCCAGCAGCCTTGAGCGGGGGGGCCTCCAAGAGACCCAGTACTTC CASSLERGGLQETQYF
. TRBJ1-1 TRBV19 few TGTGCCAGTAGTCAAAGGGGGAGGGGTGGAATGACTGAAGCTTTCTTT CASSQRGRGGMTEAFF
TRBD1 TRBJ2-3 TRBV5-1 . TGCGCCAGCAGCTCCGGGACAGGTTTCACAGATACGCAGTATTTT CASSSGTGFTDTQYF
TRBD1 TRBJ1-5 TRBV11-2 . TGTGCCAGCAGCCAAACAGGGGGCGGTCAGCCCCAGCATTTT CASSQTGGGQPQHF
TRBD2 TRBJ2-5 TRBV7-9 . TGTGCCAGCAGCTTAGCGAGTGGACTAGCGGGGGAAGAGACCCAGTACTTC CASSLASGLAGEETQYF
. TRBJ2-2 TRBV7-7 . TGTGCCAGCAGCTTAAGGCAGGATTGGAACACCGGGGAGCTGTTTTTT CASSLRQDWNTGELFF
. TRBJ1-1 TRBV7-9 . TGTGCCAGCACCGACCGGGCAGGGGTGAACACTGAAGCTTTCTTT CASTDRAGVNTEAFF
. TRBJ1-1 TRBV4-1 . TGCGCCAGCAGGCGGGGGGGGGCGCGTGCTGAAGCTTTCTTT CASRRGGARAEAFF
. TRBJ1-1 TRBV12-3/TRBV12-4 few TGTGCCAGCAGTTCCGGGACATATGAAGCTTTCTTT CASSSGTYEAFF
. TRBJ1-5 TRBV6-1 few TGTGCCAGCAGTGAGACAGGAGGGGTAGCGCCCCAGCATTTT CASSETGGVAPQHF
. TRBJ1-1 TRBV18 few TGTGCCAGCTCAACCCAGGGTCTGAACACTGAAGCTTTCTTT CASSTQGLNTEAFF
TRBD1 TRBJ1-6 TRBV5-1 . TGCGCCAGCAGCCCGGACAGGGCCTCCTCACCCCTCCACTTT CASSPDRASSPLHF
. TRBJ1-1 TRBV5-1 . TGCGCCAGCAGCCCCCGTGCAGGGGACACTGAAGCTTTCTTT CASSPRAGDTEAFF
. TRBJ2-3 TRBV25-1 . TGTGCCAGCAGTGAATTCGGGGGGCTCACAGATACGCAGTATTTT CASSEFGGLTDTQYF
TRBD1 TRBJ1-1 TRBV10-3 . TGTGCCATCAGTGACCCAGGACAGGCTAAGACTGAAGCTTTCTTT CAISDPGQAKTEAFF
TRBD1 TRBJ2-1 TRBV11-2 . TGTGCCAGCAGCCGCCAACGACAGGGTAATGAGCAGTTCTTC CASSRQRQGNEQFF
. TRBJ1-6 TRBV19 . TGTGCCAGTAGTTTTGCACGTCGTACAGCTAATTCACCCCTCCACTTT CASSFARRTANSPLHF
. TRBJ2-3 TRBV5-1 few TGCGCCAGCAGCCCTAATACAGATACGCAGTATTTT CASSPNTDTQYF
TRBD1 TRBJ1-5 TRBV6-6 . TGTGCCAGCAGTTACTTGGGACAGAACAGCAATCAGCCCCAGCATTTT CASSYLGQNSNQPQHF
. TRBJ1-2 TRBV16 once TGTGCCAGCAGCCAATCCCGGACACAGAACTATGGCTACACCTTC CASSQSRTQNYGYTF
TRBD1 TRBJ1-2 TRBV6-4 once TGTGCCAGCAGGGATGACAGGGTTGACTATGGCTACACCTTC CASRDDRVDYGYTF
. TRBJ2-3 TRBV12-3/TRBV12-4 . TGTGCCAGCAGTTCGGACGGATATACGCAGTATTTT CASSSDGYTQYF
. TRBJ1-5 TRBV27 . TGTGCCAGCAGTTTAGGGGGGGGCAGGAATCAGCCCCAGCATTTT CASSLGGGRNQPQHF
. TRBJ1-3 TRBV15 . TGTGCCACCAGCAGAGATGGCAACTCTGGAAACACCATATATTTT CATSRDGNSGNTIYF
. TRBJ2-2 TRBV5-6 few TGTGCCAGCAGCCACTCGAGGGGGGGTTTGAACACCGGGGAGCTGTTTTTT CASSHSRGGLNTGELFF
. TRBJ1-4 TRBV21-1 . TGTGCCAGCAGCAATAACGGTATGAAGAATGAAAAACTGTTTTTT CASSNNGMKNEKLFF
. TRBJ2-3 TRBV5-5 . TGTGCCAGCAGCTTCACGGCCGCAAACGCAGATACGCAGTATTTT CASSFTAANADTQYF
. TRBJ1-6 TRBV30 . TGTGCCTGGAGTGTAGACAGTAAAGCACCCCTCCACTTT CAWSVDSKAPLHF
. TRBJ2-2 TRBV25-1 once TGTGCCAGCAGTGACGGTAACAGGGACACCGGGGAGCTGTTTTTT CASSDGNRDTGELFF
. TRBJ1-1 TRBV19 few TGTGCCAGTAGTCTTGACAGTCACACTGAAGCTTTCTTT CASSLDSHTEAFF
TRBD2 TRBJ2-3 TRBV5-1 . TGCGCCAGCGGACTAGCGGGGGGGACAGATACGCAGTATTTT CASGLAGGTDTQYF
TRBD2 TRBJ2-1 TRBV7-2 . TGTGCCAGCAGCCCTAGCGGGGGACAATACAATGAGCAGTTCTTC CASSPSGGQYNEQFF